The text below deals with one T cell receptor beta chain. Its specificity is unknown. Repertoires were generated with immunoSEQ multiplex PCR, while TCRdb's copy carries only in-frame clones and drops some. The repertoire holds about 33,000 clones, with approximately 84% as singletons. The data are from a study of OX40 agonist ivuxolimab in advanced cancers. For the study at large: Hepatocellular carcinoma, melanoma, renal cell or head and neck cancer occurred in dose-escalation patients.

The CDR3 extends over 16 amino acids. With 1 base removed from V and 3 bases from J, the gap between germline ends came to 14 bases. Germline V gene sequence: CDR1 MDHEN, CDR2 SYDVKM. The study, taken as a whole, reports: More expanded clones were seen, on average, in CD8+ T cells than in CD4+.

V and J are TRBV28 and TRBJ2-3, with D possibly matching TRBD1 (6 bases). This TCR came from an adult with an advanced solid tumor such as melanoma, head and neck, liver or kidney cancer. The material was CD4+ or CD8+ T cells sorted from blood, obtained in a trial of the OX40 agonist ivuxolimab. The CDR3 sequence is CASSLSAGVLTDTQYF. DNA for the CDR3: TGTGCCAGCAGTTTATCGGCAGGGGTGTTGACAGATACGCAGTATTTT.